Below, 15 T cell receptor beta chains from the same sample are listed, as sequenced in a study of blood T cell repertoires in COVID-19. TCRdb keeps only in-frame clones here, not all; method: immunoSEQ multiplex PCR. The sample records 110,000 or so clones, less than 75% being singletons. Sequenced input: peripheral blood. These receptors were obtained from a woman aged 40-49 years with acute or convalescent COVID-19.

The chain links TRBV7-9 to TRBJ2-5; 9 nucleotides match TRBD2. Germline values: CDR1 SEHNR, CDR2 FQNEAQ (reference sequence). The junction had 4 bases not matched to a gene; V was cut back by 1 base and J by 1 base. The CDR3 extends over 16 amino acids. CDR3 in DNA: TGTGCCAGCAGCTTAGTTACAGCGGGGGGCCAAGAGACCCAGTACTTC. Its translation is CASSLVTAGGQETQYF.

The V and J genes are TRBV6-2 or TRBV6-3 and TRBJ2-1, with a weak D call TRBD1 (5 bases). This CDR3 region has 15 residues. Germline values: CDR1 MNHEY, CDR2 SVGEGT. The V end lost 4 bases, the J end lost 0 bases, and 10 bases lay between the germline ends. This CDR3 is CASSSAGSSYNEQFF. CDR3 DNA: TGTGCCAGCAGTTCTGCAGGGTCCTCCTACAATGAGCAGTTCTTC.

V usage is TRBV30 and J usage is TRBJ2-5; 7 bases line up with TRBD1. V was clipped by 0 bases and J by 4 bases; unmatched bases: 2. The CDR3 totals 13 residues. Germline CDR1 GTSNPN, CDR2 SVGIG (reference sequence). CDR3 DNA sequence: TGTGCCTGGAGTGTAGACAGGGCAGAGACCCAGTACTTC. It is translated as CAWSVDRAETQYF.

The chain couples TRBV9 to TRBJ2-1, with D perhaps matching TRBD2 (5 bases). Germline CDR1 is SGDLS and CDR2 is YYNGEE. The CDR3 spans 13 residues. Trimming pared 3 bases from V and 3 bases from J, leaving 7 bases between. The CDR3 DNA reads TGTGCCAGCAGCGAGGACTTCTACAATGAGCAGTTCTTC. Translating gives CASSEDFYNEQFF.

The chain combines TRBV3-1 (or the pseudogene TRBV3-2) with TRBJ1-6, with D possibly matching TRBD1 (5 bases). The length of the CDR3 is 15 residues. Trimming cost V 3 bases and J 6 bases, with 12 bases left between them. CDR1 and CDR2 (germline): LGHDT, YNNKEL (reference sequence). The CDR3: CASSQVQGGNSPLHF. The CDR3 DNA is TGTGCCAGCAGCCAGGTTCAGGGAGGTAATTCACCCCTCCACTTT.

This clone showed up just a few times. The chain joins TRBV19 to TRBJ2-5; tentatively, D is TRBD1 (6 bases). The CDR3 consists of 13 residues. The V gene lost 3 bases and the J gene lost 2 bases, with 7 bases spanning the gap. CDR1 LNHDA and CDR2 SQIVND come from the germline V gene (reference sequence). The CDR3 sequence is CASSIGQQETQYF. CDR3 DNA sequence: TGTGCCAGTAGTATTGGACAGCAAGAGACCCAGTACTTC.

The chain recombines TRBV19 with TRBJ2-6; 9 nucleotides agree with TRBD2. The CDR3 loop spans 18 amino acids. Trimming at V came to 6 bases and at J to 4 bases, leaving 13 bases not matched to a gene. Germline V CDR1 and CDR2: LNHDA, SQIVND (reference sequence). The CDR3 bases are TGTGCCAGTAGCCCCGCGGGGGGGCCCTCTTCAGGGGCCAACGTCCTGACTTTC. Amino acids: CASSPAGGPSSGANVLTF.

This clone occurred a few times. This chain links TRBV6-6 with TRBJ2-7, with TRBD2 identical over 15 bases. CDR1 and CDR2 (germline): MNHNY, SVGAGI (reference sequence). The CDR3 covers 22 residues. J was trimmed by 7 bases and V by 5 bases; bases with no gene match: 27. CDR3 region: CASSHLRGSGTSGGSRVGEQYF. The CDR3 DNA is TGTGCCAGCAGTCATCTAAGGGGCTCCGGGACTAGCGGGGGGTCGAGAGTGGGAGAGCAGTACTTC.

The chain couples TRBV19 to TRBJ2-5; 9 bases match TRBD1. Germline values: CDR1 LNHDA, CDR2 SQIVND (reference sequence). This CDR3 is 14 amino acids long. After removal of 3 bases from V and 4 bases from J, the junction contained 3 bases not matched to a gene. The CDR3 here is CASSMPDRGETQYF. In DNA form, the CDR3 reads TGTGCCAGTAGTATGCCGGACAGGGGAGAGACCCAGTACTTC.

CDR3 amino acids: CASSQAGRGELFF. CDR3 in DNA: TGTGCCAGCAGCCAAGCAGGCCGCGGGGAGCTGTTTTTT. The rearrangement links TRBV3-1 (or the pseudogene TRBV3-2) to TRBJ2-2; no reliable D call. The germline V gene encodes CDR1 LGHDT and CDR2 YNNKEL (reference sequence). Trimming cost V 1 base and J 7 bases, with 7 bases left between them. This CDR3 has 13 residues.

This clone occurred once. The V call is TRBV30, the J call TRBJ2-1; 8 positions agree with TRBD2. V dropped 3 bases and J dropped 6; count of bases not matched to a gene: 7. The CDR3 runs 14 residues. Germline CDR1 and CDR2: GTSNPN and SVGIG (reference sequence). The CDR3 nucleotides read TGTGCCTGGAGCTCGCCGGGGGGGTTCAATGAGCAGTTCTTC. It codes for CAWSSPGGFNEQFF.

CDR3 nucleotides: TGTGCCAGCAGCCGAACAGGGCCCTTCTATGGCTACACCTTC. It codes for CASSRTGPFYGYTF. This chain links TRBV5-6 with TRBJ1-2; perhaps TRBD1 as D (6 bases). The CDR3 is made up of 14 amino acids. Per the germline V gene, CDR1 is SGHDT and CDR2 is YYEEEE. The V gene lost 4 bases and the J gene lost 4 bases, with 14 bases spanning the gap.

The chain links TRBV5-1 to TRBJ1-3; D gene ambiguous. The length of the CDR3 is 14 residues. V was shortened by 4 bases and J by 4 bases, with 12 bases between the two germline ends. Germline-derived CDR1 and CDR2 are SGHRS and YFSETQ. CDR3 region: CASSPSAGGNTIYF. The CDR3 DNA is TGCGCCAGCAGCCCAAGTGCGGGCGGAAACACCATATATTTT.

The gene calls are TRBV5-6 and TRBJ1-2, with 7 nucleotides matching TRBD1. J lost 5 bases, V lost 0 bases, and 4 bases had no gene match. CDR3 length equals 14 residues. In germline, CDR1 is SGHDT, CDR2 YYEEEE. The CDR3 sequence is CASSLAGQQYGYTF. CDR3 in DNA: TGTGCCAGCAGCTTGGCGGGACAGCAGTATGGCTACACCTTC.

This clone has only one observation. The J gene is TRBJ2-7, the V gene TRBV10-3; 7 bases match TRBD2. Germline V gene data show CDR1 as ENHRY and CDR2 as SYGVKD. The V segment lost 3 bases and the J segment 2 bases; nucleotides outside the gene matches: 7. The CDR3 runs 15 residues. CDR3 DNA: TGTGCCATCAGTGAACCTTGGGGGGGGACCTACGAGCAGTACTTC. It yields the protein CAISEPWGGTYEQYF.